Listed below are T cell receptor beta chains from one sample, sequenced in a study of T cells in localized non-small cell lung cancer. The data were produced by immunoSEQ multiplex PCR, yet TCRdb's version contains in-frame clones alone and is incomplete. This table has 25,000 to 30,000 clones, about four fifths appearing once. Specimen: peripheral blood mononuclear cells, collected before any cancer treatment. Receptors originate from a man aged 40 to 75 with stage III lung adenocarcinoma. CDR3s leave out the opening cysteine and the closing phenylalanine or tryptophan. Fields, in order: J gene, V gene, CDR3 protein.

TRBJ1-1,TRBV28,ASSLGGDTEAF
TRBJ1-2,TRBV28,ASRNVVGYT
TRBJ1-1,TRBV2,ASSVTANTEAF
TRBJ2-3,TRBV7-9,ASSSAPLGGYFTDTQY
TRBJ2-1,TRBV5-1,ASRTGISGIDEQF
TRBJ2-2,TRBV5-1,ASSLTGGRELF
TRBJ1-2,TRBV7-9,ASSLGLAGCT
TRBJ1-2,TRBV6-1,ASSLVGVSGYT
TRBJ2-1,TRBV5-1,ASSLLAGGGEQF
TRBJ2-3,TRBV5-1,ASNRGGPDTQY
TRBJ1-6,TRBV7-6,ASSAQGNLNSPLH
TRBJ1-1,TRBV2,ATHRGLNTEAF
TRBJ1-5,TRBV6-1,ASSETGRNQPQH
TRBJ2-1,TRBV6-5,ASSYRQYNEQF
TRBJ2-3,TRBV9,ASSAPRETLFTDTQY
TRBJ2-1,TRBV15,ATSPNNGRLYNEQF
TRBJ1-2,TRBV28,ASRAQGYGYGYT
TRBJ1-2,TRBV28,ASSLVGGNYGYT
TRBJ2-7,TRBV6-5,ASSYGSSEGEQY
TRBJ1-4,TRBV18,ASSPGEKLF
TRBJ2-6,TRBV5-1,ASSLTGTSGANVLT
TRBJ2-2,TRBV27,AGRDRRTGELF
TRBJ1-4,TRBV5-4,ASSQEGTYEKLF
TRBJ2-1,TRBV28,ASSLSVDRATYNEQF
TRBJ2-7,TRBV27,ASSFNSRGEQY
TRBJ1-4,TRBV9,ASSSDRSNEKLF
TRBJ1-1,TRBV5-5,ASSYQPGDTEAF
TRBJ2-7,TRBV5-1,ASTVGPAGGTRSYEQY
TRBJ1-1,TRBV6-5,ASSYSRQGGSEAF
TRBJ2-2,TRBV28,ASSYPRLAQNTGELF
TRBJ1-3,TRBV11-2,ASSLVTDGNTIY
TRBJ1-1,TRBV29-1,SVATWSYTEAF
TRBJ2-3,TRBV6-1,ASSVITGSGADTQY
TRBJ2-5,TRBV10-1,ASSEQGRETQY
TRBJ2-3,TRBV5-1,ASSLRLAGAGRQDTQY
TRBJ2-1,TRBV7-9,ASSSQSGGYNEQF
TRBJ2-5,TRBV5-1,ASSLLAGGRKETQY
TRBJ2-1,TRBV5-1,ASSLVATGAGYNEQF
TRBJ1-2,TRBV6-6,ASRPTSNYGYT
TRBJ2-5,TRBV2,ASSKQGGWETQY
TRBJ1-1,TRBV28,ASRPNRGSVNTEAF
TRBJ2-5,TRBV11-2,ASSLALAGTQY
TRBJ2-1,TRBV27,ASSLQIPGQGKYNEQF